The sample holds a few counts of the clone carrying this T cell receptor (beta chain). The target antigen is unknown. cDNA molecules carried unique molecular identifiers, and template switching added a universal primer site. MiXCR, applied by TCRdb to the 5' RACE reads, yields one record per CDR3 protein. The sample lists about 490,000 distinct CDR3 sequences; 13% to 15% were seen once. This entry comes from a study of identical twins. General study points: The authors drew conclusions from cross-sectional statistical analysis rather than following the same donors.

Trimming stripped 6 bases from V and 4 bases from J, with 15 bases between. The CDR3 sequence is 14 residues long. Germline V gene lookup returns CDR1 MDHEN and CDR2 SYDVKM. Another study also made use of these data, one on yellow fever vaccine responses in identical twins.

The sequenced sample was CD4+ T cells sorted from blood. The chain joins TRBV28 to TRBJ2-5, with D possibly TRBD1 on 6 matching bases. The sequence came from a woman aged 18-29 years in good health. CDR3 protein: CASRRGQRRETQYF. CDR3 in DNA: TGTGCCAGCAGGAGAGGACAGAGAAGAGAGACCCAGTACTTC.